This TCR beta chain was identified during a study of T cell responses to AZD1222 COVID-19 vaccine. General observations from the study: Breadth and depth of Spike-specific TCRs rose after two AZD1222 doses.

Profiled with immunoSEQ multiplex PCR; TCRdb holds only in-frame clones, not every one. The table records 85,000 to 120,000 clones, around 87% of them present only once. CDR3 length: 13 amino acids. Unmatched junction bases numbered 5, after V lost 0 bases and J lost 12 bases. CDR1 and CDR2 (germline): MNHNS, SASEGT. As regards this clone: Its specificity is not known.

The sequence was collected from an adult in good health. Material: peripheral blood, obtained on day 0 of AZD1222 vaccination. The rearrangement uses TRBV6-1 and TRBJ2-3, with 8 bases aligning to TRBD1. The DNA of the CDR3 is TGTGCCAGCAGTGAAGCAACGACAGGGGATCAGTATTTT. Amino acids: CASSEATTGDQYF.